A single sample is the source of the 3 T cell receptor beta chains below, sequenced in a study of cytomegalovirus exposure and HLA in healthy donors. Produced via immunoSEQ multiplex PCR; TCRdb's table is partial and in-frame only. The sample has 200,000 to 250,000 clones, about 90% seen once. Sequenced input: PBMCs. These TCRs come from a woman aged 18 to 35 in good health and CMV-seronegative.

V usage is TRBV30 and J usage is TRBJ2-7; D is undetermined. The CDR3 is 11 amino acids. Deletions cut 7 bases from V and 6 bases from J, with 13 bases between. CDR1 GTSNPN and CDR2 SVGIG come from the germline V gene (reference sequence). The CDR3 loop reads CALLRSGEQYF. The CDR3 DNA is TGTGCCTTGTTGAGGTCTGGCGAGCAGTACTTC.

This clone has only a few counts. J is TRBJ1-2 and V is TRBV19; maybe TRBD1 (5 bases). CDR1 and CDR2 (germline): LNHDA, SQIVND (reference sequence). Trimming took off 3 bases at V and 7 bases at J, with 15 bases between the two ends. The CDR3 totals 14 residues. CDR3 nucleotides: TGTGCCAGTAGTATGGACAAAGGTCGACTTGGCTACACCTTC. Its protein is CASSMDKGRLGYTF.

J is TRBJ2-7 and V is TRBV28; a weak D match, TRBD1 (6 bases). The CDR3 extends over 13 amino acids. The germline gives CDR1 MDHEN, CDR2 SYDVKM. V dropped 6 bases and J dropped 4 bases, with 13 bases sitting between them. CDR3 protein: CASRAPRGYEQYF. The CDR3, as DNA: TGTGCCAGCAGAGCCCCTAGGGGGTACGAGCAGTACTTC.